Following are 32 T cell receptor beta chains from one sample sequenced in a study of spatial heterogeneity in lung cancer. Their cognate antigens are unknown. MiXCR, applied by TCRdb to the 5' RACE reads, yields one record per CDR3 protein. This repertoire shows approximately 26,000 distinct CDR3 sequences, just under 9% found once; its top ten account for around 7.7%. Time point indicated: sample taken at primary tumor resection. Points from the study as a whole: One measure, the expanded intratumoral alpha and beta TCR count, tracked tumor mutation counts.

This material consisted of lung tumor tissue, taken at surgery. The receptors come from a male donor with early-stage non-small cell lung cancer.

This clonotype was counted at least ten times. V is TRBV28 and J is TRBJ1-1; D is ambiguous. V shed 1 base and J shed 0 bases, with 15 bases lying between them. This CDR3 is built from 17 residues. Germline assignment: CDR1 MDHEN and CDR2 SYDVKM. This CDR3 is CASSLYGRPQMNTEAFF. The DNA for the CDR3 is TGTGCCAGCAGTTTATACGGCAGGCCACAGATGAACACTGAAGCTTTCTTT. The entire variable domain, with the rest obtained from reference TRBV28 and TRBJ1-1, is as follows: DVKVTQSSRYLVKRTGEKVFLECVQDMDHENMFWYRQDPGLGLRLIYFSYDVKMKEKGDIPEGYSVSREKKERFSLILESASTNQTSMYLCASSLYGRPQMNTEAFFGQGTRLTVV.

For the CDR3, the DNA is TGTGCCAGCAGCGTGGGGGGGCCATCCACAGATACGCAGTATTTT. Encoded protein: CASSVGGPSTDTQYF. V is TRBV9 and J is TRBJ2-3; tentative D call: TRBD2 (7 bases). Germline V gives CDR1 SGDLS, CDR2 YYNGEE. The CDR3 loop spans 15 amino acids. The V and J ends lost 2 bases and 2 bases respectively, with 12 bases between them.

This rearrangement joins TRBV7-8 to TRBJ2-1; TRBD2 matches 11 bases. CDR1 and CDR2 from the germline V gene are SGHVS and FQNEAQ. Trimming cost V 1 base and J 15 bases; bases outside gene matches: 8. This CDR3 is 14 amino acids long. The CDR3: CASSLDPLAGEWFF. As DNA, the CDR3 is TGTGCCAGCAGCTTAGACCCACTAGCGGGAGAGTGGTTCTTC.

This rearrangement joins TRBV12-3 or TRBV12-4 to TRBJ2-7; D is ambiguous. V lost 5 bases and J lost 6, with 11 bases in between. This CDR3 spans 12 amino acids. The CDR3: CASSPEPTEQYF. CDR3 bases: TGTGCCAGCAGTCCTGAACCGACCGAGCAGTACTTC.

This clonotype was counted only a few times. This chain connects TRBV27 to TRBJ1-4, with a weak D call TRBD1 (5 bases). The CDR3 loop spans 15 amino acids. CDR1 and CDR2 from the germline V gene are MNHEY and SMNVEV (reference sequence). The V end lost 5 bases, the J end lost 0 bases, and 10 bases lay between the germline ends. CDR3 sequence (DNA): TGTGCCAGCAGTCCTATGACAGCAACTAATGAAAAACTGTTTTTT. This encodes CASSPMTATNEKLFF.

Ten or more counts support this clonotype. The chain uses TRBV7-9 and TRBJ2-3; no reliable D call. V lost 4 bases and J 3 bases, leaving 8 bases between the germline ends. There are 13 residues in the CDR3. Germline V gene lookup returns CDR1 SEHNR and CDR2 FQNEAQ (reference sequence). The CDR3 loop reads CASSWIRTDTQYF. The CDR3 DNA reads as TGTGCCAGCAGCTGGATCCGTACAGATACGCAGTATTTT.

This clonotype was observed many times. The chain recombines TRBV7-3 with TRBJ1-5, with D perhaps matching TRBD1 (6 bases). The CDR3 is 15 amino acids. Trimming left V 3 bases short and J 4 bases short, with 13 bases between. From germline, CDR1 is SGHTA and CDR2 FQGTGA. The CDR3 sequence is CASSFPRGKNQPQHF. DNA of the CDR3: TGTGCCAGCAGCTTCCCGAGGGGGAAGAATCAGCCCCAGCATTTT. Full variable domain (outside the CDR3, taken from reference TRBV7-3 and TRBJ1-5): GAGVSQTPSNKVTEKGKYVELRCDPISGHTALYWYRQSLGQGPEFLIYFQGTGAADDSGLPNDRFFAVRPEGSVSTLKIQRTERGDSAVYLCASSFPRGKNQPQHFGDGTRLSIL.

This clonotype was detected many times. The rearrangement links TRBV7-2 to TRBJ2-7; TRBD2 might be the D (5 bases). Per germline, CDR1 SGHTA and CDR2 FQGNSA. V shed 1 base and J shed 7 bases, with 11 bases lying between them. The CDR3 is 13 residues long. CDR3 bases: TGTGCCAGCAGCTTAGATTTGGGCGGGGAGCAGTACTTC. Translation gives CASSLDLGGEQYF.

This clonotype was observed at least ten times. The V call is TRBV7-9, the J call TRBJ1-1; 7 bases line up with TRBD1. This CDR3 has 12 residues. The V gene's germline CDR1 is SEHNR and CDR2 FQNEAQ (reference sequence). V was pared by 8 bases and J by 4 bases, with 4 bases of the junction left unmatched. CDR3 region: CASSRDSTEAFF. The CDR3 DNA sequence: TGTGCCAGCTCAAGGGACAGCACTGAAGCTTTCTTT.

The chain couples TRBV3-1 to TRBJ2-1, with a weak D call TRBD2 (6 bases). Germline V gene data show CDR1 as LGHDT and CDR2 as YNNKEL (reference sequence). This CDR3 is built from 12 residues. V was pared by 5 bases and J by 9 bases, with 11 bases between. DNA of the CDR3: TGTGCCAGCAGCTTCACCGGGGGTGAGCAGTTCTTC. Protein: CASSFTGGEQFF.

This clonotype occurred many times. The chain carries TRBV7-6 and TRBJ1-5; D remains ambiguous. CDR3 length: 14 amino acids. V was trimmed by 2 bases and J by 7 bases, leaving 12 bases between them. Germline V CDR1 and CDR2: SGHVS, FNYEAQ. The CDR3 DNA sequence: TGTGCCAGCAGCTTATGGGCGCAGAGACAGCCCCAGCATTTT. Protein sequence: CASSLWAQRQPQHF.

This chain uses TRBV2 with TRBJ2-3; D gene uncertain. CDR1 and CDR2 (germline): SNHLY, FYNNEI. The CDR3 runs to 15 residues. The V end was cut by 8 bases, the J end by 0 bases, with 15 bases between. The CDR3 nucleotides read TGTGCCAGCGTACGTCCGGGTTCGAGCACAGATACGCAGTATTTT. This encodes CASVRPGSSTDTQYF.

This clonotype was observed at least ten times. The rearrangement uses TRBV6-2 or TRBV6-3 and TRBJ2-6; maybe TRBD1 (6 bases). This CDR3 comprises 16 residues. Germline V gene sequence: CDR1 MNHEY, CDR2 SVGEGT. Trimming left V 6 bases short and J 0 bases short, with 12 bases between. CDR3 in amino acids: CASRRRTVSGANVLTF. CDR3 nucleotide sequence: TGTGCCAGCAGGAGGAGGACAGTCTCTGGGGCCAACGTCCTGACTTTC.

There are many counts of this clonotype. The V gene is TRBV27, the J gene TRBJ2-7; D is unresolved. Trimming took 0 bases from V and 0 from J, leaving 6 bases between them. This CDR3 contains 14 residues. CDR1 and CDR2 (germline): MNHEY, SMNVEV (reference sequence). The CDR3 is CASSLSRNSYEQYF. CDR3 DNA: TGTGCCAGCAGTTTATCCCGGAACTCCTACGAGCAGTACTTC.

The rearrangement joins TRBV5-6 to TRBJ2-5, with 8 nucleotides matching TRBD1. The CDR3 length is 14 residues. Looked up from germline, CDR1 is SGHDT and CDR2 is YYEEEE. V was pared by 6 bases and J by 3 bases, with 7 bases of the junction left unmatched. The CDR3 spells CASTRTGSKETQYF. CDR3 DNA sequence: TGTGCCAGCACCCGGACAGGGTCGAAAGAGACCCAGTACTTC.

This clonotype was seen only a few times. The chain carries TRBV28 and TRBJ2-3; D gene ambiguous. The CDR3 sequence is 12 residues long. The V end lost 6 bases, the J end lost 1 base, and 5 bases lay between the germline ends. Germline CDR1 is MDHEN and CDR2 is SYDVKM. CDR3 bases: TGTGCCAGCAGGCTAGGCACAGATACGCAGTATTTT. Translating gives CASRLGTDTQYF.

This clonotype was counted a few times. The J gene is TRBJ2-2, the V gene TRBV4-3, with D possibly TRBD1 on 5 matching bases. The CDR3 runs to 17 residues. Germline loops: CDR1 LGHNA, CDR2 YSLEER. The V gene lost 0 bases and the J gene lost 8 bases, with 19 bases spanning the gap. The DNA of the CDR3 is TGCGCCAGCAGCCAAGATAAGGGGATCCGCCGGGTAGGGGAGCTGTTTTTT. Its translation: CASSQDKGIRRVGELFF.

This clonotype appeared a few times. V usage is TRBV11-2 and J usage is TRBJ2-3, with D perhaps matching TRBD1 (6 bases). CDR1 and CDR2 from the germline V gene are SGHAT and FQNNGV. V was clipped by 4 bases and J by 5 bases, with 19 bases between them. This CDR3 is built from 16 residues. CDR3 bases: TGTGCCAGCAGCTCTACACAGGGAAGTGGGATAGATACGCAGTATTTT. It is translated as CASSSTQGSGIDTQYF.

Many counts were recorded for this clonotype. This rearrangement joins TRBV6-6 to TRBJ2-1; TRBD2 matches at 10 bases. Germline lookup yields CDR1 MNHNY and CDR2 SVGAGI (reference sequence). This CDR3 has 16 amino acids. V shed 0 bases, J shed 4 bases, and the junction held 3 bases outside the gene matches. The CDR3 bases are TGTGCCAGCAGTTACTCGGTAGCGGGAGGATACAATGAGCAGTTCTTC. The encoded protein is CASSYSVAGGYNEQFF.

This clonotype was observed many times. This chain connects TRBV7-9 to TRBJ1-1, with no clear D. V lost 6 bases to trimming and J lost 7 bases, with 15 bases between them. Looked up from germline, CDR1 is SEHNR and CDR2 is FQNEAQ (reference sequence). This CDR3 spans 13 amino acids. In DNA form, the CDR3 reads TGTGCCAGCAGTTACATAGGGCTAAGTGAAGCTTTCTTT. Translated: CASSYIGLSEAFF.

This clonotype was found many times. The genes are TRBV27 and TRBJ2-7; the match to TRBD2 covers 11 bases. CDR3 size: 14 residues. Unmatched junction bases numbered 6, after V lost 6 bases and J lost 5 bases. CDR1 MNHEY and CDR2 SMNVEV come from the germline V gene (reference sequence). The CDR3 region is CASSLLAGVNEQYF. Here the CDR3 DNA reads TGTGCCAGCAGCCTACTAGCGGGGGTAAACGAGCAGTACTTC.

As regards this clonotype: In this CDR3 the conserved last residue, phenylalanine or tryptophan, is missing, so a read error is likely. The chain combines TRBV5-8 with TRBJ2-7, with 9 nucleotides matching TRBD1. Germline V gives CDR1 SGHTS, CDR2 YDEGEE. V trimming: 4 bases; J trimming: 5 bases; junction bases outside the gene matches: 10. The CDR3 spans 15 residues. CDR3 DNA: TGTGCCAGCAGCCCCCTCGGACAGGGGAGGGACGAGCAGTACATC. This codes for CASSPLGQGRDEQYI.

This clonotype was observed at least ten times. This chain links TRBV5-1 with TRBJ2-5, with 8 positions matching TRBD1. The CDR3 runs 15 residues. The germline V gene encodes CDR1 SGHRS and CDR2 YFSETQ. V gave up 3 bases and J gave up 3 bases; unmatched junction bases: 7. The CDR3 nucleotides are TGCGCCAGCAGCTGGGGGGACAGGATGGAAGAGACCCAGTACTTC. Translation: CASSWGDRMEETQYF. Based on the CDR3 plus reference TRBV5-1 and TRBJ2-5, the full variable domain is KAGVTQTPRYLIKTRGQQVTLSCSPISGHRSVSWYQQTPGQGLQFLFEYFSETQRNKGNFPGRFSGRQFSNSRSEMNVSTLELGDSALYLCASSWGDRMEETQYFGPGTRLLVL.

This clonotype was detected a few times. The V and J genes are TRBV4-2 and TRBJ2-5; 10 nucleotides match TRBD2. This CDR3 has 15 amino acids. With V trimmed by 5 bases and J by 5 bases, 8 bases remained unmatched. In germline, CDR1 is LGHNA, CDR2 YNFKEQ. As DNA, the CDR3 is TGTGCCAGCAGCTGGCGGACTAGCGGCGGGGAGACCCAGTACTTC. Its translation is CASSWRTSGGETQYF.

This clonotype was picked up many times. The genes are TRBV7-8 and TRBJ2-4; 15 positions agree with TRBD2. With V trimmed by 5 bases and J by 8 bases, 10 bases remained unmatched. This CDR3 has 17 residues. In germline, CDR1 is SGHVS, CDR2 FQNEAQ. As DNA, the CDR3 is TGTGCCAGCAGCCCTCGTTCCGGGACTAGCGGGGGGTACATTCAGTACTTC. It translates to CASSPRSGTSGGYIQYF. The variable domain in full, with the rest retrieved from reference TRBV7-8 and TRBJ2-4, is GAGVSQSPRYKVAKRGQDVALRCDPISGHVSLFWYQQALGQGPEFLTYFQNEAQLDKSGLPSDRFFAERPEGSVSTLKIQRTQQEDSAVYLCASSPRSGTSGGYIQYFGAGTRLSVL.

A remark on this clonotype: The junction departs from germline at one end; a sequencing error may be responsible. The rearrangement links TRBV20-1 to TRBJ2-3; 7 bases agree with TRBD2. CDR3 size: 14 residues. Germline CDR1 reads DFQATT; CDR2 reads SNEGSKA (reference sequence). This CDR3 is CGAGKVGSTDTQYF. In DNA, the CDR3 is TGTGGAGCGGGGAAAGTTGGGAGCACAGATACGCAGTATTTT.

The V and J genes are TRBV14 and TRBJ1-6; the match to TRBD1 covers 12 bases. The germline V gene encodes CDR1 SGHDN and CDR2 FVKESK. V was pared by 0 bases and J by 6 bases, with 15 bases of the junction left unmatched. The length of the CDR3 is 21 residues. In DNA, the CDR3 is TGTGCCAGCAGCCAAGACTGGTACGGGACAGGGGGCTTTGCGACTAATTCACCCCTCCACTTT. Its protein is CASSQDWYGTGGFATNSPLHF.

This clonotype was seen repeatedly, ten times or more. This chain uses TRBV5-1 with TRBJ2-7, with 9 bases aligning to TRBD1. There are 15 residues in the CDR3. Germline loops: CDR1 SGHRS, CDR2 YFSETQ. V shed 4 bases, J shed 6 bases, and the junction held 11 bases outside the gene matches. The CDR3 sequence is CASSTPGQGAGEQYF. The CDR3 bases are TGCGCCAGCAGCACGCCGGGACAGGGCGCCGGCGAGCAGTACTTC. The full variable domain, its missing parts supplied by reference TRBV5-1 and TRBJ2-7, is KAGVTQTPRYLIKTRGQQVTLSCSPISGHRSVSWYQQTPGQGLQFLFEYFSETQRNKGNFPGRFSGRQFSNSRSEMNVSTLELGDSALYLCASSTPGQGAGEQYFGPGTRLTVT.

This clonotype was seen many times. CDR3 in DNA: TGTGCCAGCAGCCCCACGGTAGGGCCCGAAAAACTGTTTTTT. Protein: CASSPTVGPEKLFF. The chain employs TRBV7-8 and TRBJ1-4; D is unclear. The CDR3 has 14 residues. CDR1 is SGHVS, CDR2 FQNEAQ, per germline. Trimming took off 5 bases at V and 8 bases at J, with 15 bases between the two ends.

This clonotype is medium-sized by share. The chain couples TRBV20-1 to TRBJ2-4; no clear D. V shed 5 bases and J shed 0 bases, with 17 bases lying between them. CDR3 size: 16 residues. Germline lookup yields CDR1 DFQATT and CDR2 SNEGSKA (reference sequence). CDR3 residues: CSAENSVALAKNIQYF. CDR3 bases: TGCAGTGCTGAAAACTCAGTGGCTCTAGCCAAAAACATTCAGTACTTC.

The chain is built from TRBV7-8 and TRBJ2-2, with a possible D match to TRBD1 (6 bases). The CDR3 loop spans 14 amino acids. Germline loops: CDR1 SGHVS, CDR2 FQNEAQ. V dropped 6 bases and J dropped 0 bases, with 8 bases sitting between them. This chain's CDR3 is CASRTGTNTGELFF. The CDR3 coding sequence is TGTGCCAGCAGGACAGGAACGAACACCGGGGAGCTGTTTTTT. The entire variable domain, with the rest obtained from reference TRBV7-8 and TRBJ2-2, is as follows: GAGVSQSPRYKVAKRGQDVALRCDPISGHVSLFWYQQALGQGPEFLTYFQNEAQLDKSGLPSDRFFAERPEGSVSTLKIQRTQQEDSAVYLCASRTGTNTGELFFGEGSRLTVL.

There are many counts of this clonotype. This chain connects TRBV5-1 to TRBJ2-2; a possible D gene is TRBD2 (5 bases). V was clipped by 4 bases and J by 0 bases, with 13 bases between them. CDR1 is SGHRS and CDR2 is YFSETQ in the germline V gene. This CDR3 comprises 16 residues. DNA for the CDR3: TGCGCCAGCAGCCCGGGTGCGGGTACGAACACCGGGGAGCTGTTTTTT. Protein sequence: CASSPGAGTNTGELFF.